Below are 32 T cell receptor beta chains sequenced from a single sample in a study of T cells in localized non-small cell lung cancer. TCRdb keeps only in-frame clones here, not all; method: immunoSEQ multiplex PCR. In the table there are around 78,000 clones, 80% of which are singletons. Sequencing was performed on peripheral blood, taken before any cancer treatment. These receptors all stem from a female donor over 55 with stage I lung adenocarcinoma.

A single count supports this clone. The chain joins TRBV28 to TRBJ2-3; 8 bases align to TRBD1. With V trimmed by 2 bases and J by 4 bases, 5 bases remained unmatched. CDR3 length: 15 residues. CDR1 and CDR2 (germline): MDHEN, SYDVKM. The CDR3, as DNA: TGTGCCAGCAGTTTACAGGGGGCAAAGTCAGATACGCAGTATTTT. It is translated as CASSLQGAKSDTQYF.

The chain joins TRBV19 to TRBJ2-3; 11 bases fit TRBD1. Germline V gene sequence: CDR1 LNHDA, CDR2 SQIVND (reference sequence). V trimming: 10 bases; J trimming: 4 bases; junction bases outside the gene matches: 7. The CDR3 loop spans 14 amino acids. CDR3 loop: CATEKGQGADTQYF. For the CDR3, the DNA is TGTGCCACTGAGAAGGGACAGGGGGCAGATACGCAGTATTTT.

The chain employs TRBV27 and TRBJ2-1; 13 positions agree with TRBD2. The CDR3 extends over 16 amino acids. Germline CDR1 MNHEY, CDR2 SMNVEV (reference sequence). V lost 4 bases to trimming and J lost 6 bases; unmatched junction nucleotides: 6. DNA of the CDR3: TGTGCCAGCAGTTCGACAACTAGCGGGAGGGCCAATGAGCAGTTCTTC. Its translation is CASSSTTSGRANEQFF.

The J gene is TRBJ2-7, the V gene TRBV7-9; D is ambiguous. V was pared by 3 bases and J by 5 bases, with 14 bases between. Germline loops: CDR1 SEHNR, CDR2 FQNEAQ (reference sequence). The CDR3 loop spans 14 amino acids. CDR3 in amino acids: CASSFVGRSHEQYF. CDR3 bases: TGTGCCAGCAGCTTCGTGGGCAGGTCACACGAGCAGTACTTC.

This clone was seen only a few times. J is TRBJ2-6 and V is TRBV5-1, with D perhaps being TRBD1 or TRBD2 (5 bases each). The ends were cut back, 0 bases at V and 0 bases at J, with 13 bases in the middle. The CDR3 runs 18 residues. CDR1 is SGHRS, CDR2 YFSETQ, per germline. In DNA, the CDR3 is TGCGCCAGCAGCTTGGCGGGACGTCGTGGCTCTGGGGCCAACGTCCTGACTTTC. Translation gives CASSLAGRRGSGANVLTF.

Note on this clone: Other DNA sequences in the sample encode the same CDR3. J is TRBJ2-7 and V is TRBV29-1; D perhaps matches TRBD1 (6 bases). CDR3 length equals 13 residues. Germline V lookup: CDR1 SQVTM, CDR2 ANQGSEA. The V end lost 1 base, the J end lost 2 bases, and 9 bases lay between the germline ends. CDR3 sequence (DNA): TGCAGCGTTGAAGGACAGGCCGCCTACGAGCAGTACTTC. The encoded protein is CSVEGQAAYEQYF.

This clone showed up just once. V usage is TRBV19 and J usage is TRBJ2-3, with D uncertain. The CDR3 covers 14 residues. The germline gives CDR1 LNHDA, CDR2 SQIVND (reference sequence). With 2 bases removed from V and 1 base from J, the gap between germline ends came to 7 bases. The CDR3 is CASSIYPGTDTQYF. The CDR3 region has the DNA TGTGCCAGTAGTATATACCCTGGCACAGATACGCAGTATTTT.

This chain links TRBV14 with TRBJ1-2; no definite D call. This CDR3 region has 13 residues. The V end was cut by 2 bases, the J end by 8 bases, with 12 bases between. Looked up from germline, CDR1 is SGHDN and CDR2 is FVKESK. The CDR3 nucleotides read TGTGCCAGCAGCCAATGGTATCAAGCGGGCTACACCTTC. Protein: CASSQWYQAGYTF.

The chain combines TRBV5-4 with TRBJ1-6; D is unclear. The CDR3 totals 12 residues. V gave up 0 bases and J gave up 13 bases, with 8 bases separating them. Germline V gene lookup returns CDR1 SGHNT and CDR2 YYREEE (reference sequence). The CDR3: CASSLGAFPLHF. The CDR3 coding sequence is TGTGCCAGCAGCTTGGGGGCTTTTCCCCTCCACTTT.

This sequence joins TRBV7-6 and TRBJ2-2, with D perhaps matching TRBD2 (6 bases). CDR3 length equals 15 residues. Trimming stripped 1 base from V and 0 bases from J, with 6 bases between. CDR1 and CDR2 from the germline V gene are SGHVS and FNYEAQ. CDR3 in amino acids: CASSLGGANTGELFF. As DNA, the CDR3 is TGTGCCAGCAGCTTAGGGGGGGCGAACACCGGGGAGCTGTTTTTT.

The sample holds one count of this clone. The V call is TRBV5-1, the J call TRBJ1-4; 7 bases are a match to TRBD1. The CDR3 covers 15 residues. V was clipped by 3 bases and J by 8 bases; unmatched bases: 10. Germline assignment: CDR1 SGHRS and CDR2 YFSETQ. As DNA, the CDR3 is TGCGCCAGCAGCTCGAACAGGGGAGAGGGCGAAAAACTGTTTTTT. Its translation: CASSSNRGEGEKLFF.

This rearrangement joins TRBV7-3 to TRBJ2-5; 9 nucleotides match TRBD2. The junction had 22 bases not matched to a gene; V was cut back by 3 bases and J by 2 bases. CDR3 size: 21 residues. The germline CDR1 and CDR2 sequences are SGHTA and FQGTGA. In nucleotides, the CDR3 is TGTGCCAGCAGCTTGTTCCCCACTTCGGAAGCGGGGGGCAGAGCTCAAGAGACCCAGTACTTC. It yields the protein CASSLFPTSEAGGRAQETQYF.

This clone was detected a few times. The V call is TRBV6-4, the J call TRBJ1-2; D is ambiguous. V lost 4 bases, J lost 4 bases, and 22 bases lay in between. The CDR3 has 17 amino acids. CDR1 is MRHNA and CDR2 is SNTAGT in the germline V gene. CDR3 sequence reads: CASSARATGPVGYGYTF. CDR3 coding DNA: TGTGCCAGCAGTGCGAGAGCCACCGGGCCCGTGGGCTATGGCTACACCTTC.

This clone was counted a few times. V and J are TRBV19 and TRBJ1-1, with D hard to call. Deletions cut 4 bases from V and 7 bases from J, with 10 bases between. Looked up from germline, CDR1 is LNHDA and CDR2 is SQIVND (reference sequence). This CDR3 is built from 12 residues. CDR3 in amino acids: CASSTPRREAFF. The CDR3 DNA reads TGTGCCAGTAGTACGCCCCGCCGTGAAGCTTTCTTT.

This clone is a singleton in its sample. The genes are TRBV19 and TRBJ1-6; maybe TRBD1 (5 bases). Germline V gives CDR1 LNHDA, CDR2 SQIVND (reference sequence). CDR3 length: 18 residues. V was shortened by 6 bases and J by 0 bases, with 18 bases between the two germline ends. CDR3 region: CASSHARDPSSYNSPLHF. In DNA form, the CDR3 reads TGTGCCAGTAGCCACGCTAGGGACCCTAGCTCCTATAATTCACCCCTCCACTTT.

In its sample, this clone was seen a few times. This CDR3 reads CASSRAAITF. In DNA form, the CDR3 reads TGTGCCAGCAGCCGGGCGGCAATTACCTTC. The rearrangement links TRBV5-6 to TRBJ1-2; D remains ambiguous. CDR1 is SGHDT, CDR2 YYEEEE, per germline. Trimming pared 4 bases from V and 14 bases from J, leaving 12 bases between. This CDR3 has 10 amino acids.

The chain has TRBV7-2 and TRBJ1-2; D unresolved. With 0 bases removed from V and 6 bases from J, the gap between germline ends came to 8 bases. CDR3 length: 13 residues. Looked up from germline, CDR1 is SGHTA and CDR2 is FQGNSA. The CDR3 here is CASSLASRDGYTF. The CDR3 bases are TGTGCCAGCAGCTTAGCCTCAAGAGATGGCTACACCTTC.

The CDR3, as DNA: TGTGCCTTACCAAGGGGAGGCCGGGACAGGGTTTGGGAGCAGTACTTC. Its translation: CALPRGGRDRVWEQYF. This sequence joins TRBV7-6 and TRBJ2-7; the match to TRBD1 covers 9 bases. There are 16 residues in the CDR3. V lost 11 bases and J lost 7; bases outside the gene matches: 21. Per germline, CDR1 SGHVS and CDR2 FNYEAQ.

The chain is built from TRBV5-1 and TRBJ1-5, with unresolved D. V was cut by 0 bases and J by 3 bases, with 7 bases left in between. Germline-derived CDR1 and CDR2 are SGHRS and YFSETQ. This CDR3 is 14 amino acids long. CDR3 amino acids: CASSLEGDNQPQHF. For the CDR3, the DNA is TGCGCCAGCAGCTTGGAAGGAGACAATCAGCCCCAGCATTTT.

This chain connects TRBV27 to TRBJ2-5, with D tentatively TRBD1 (6 bases). V lost 3 bases to trimming and J lost 4 bases, with 12 bases between them. CDR1 and CDR2 (germline): MNHEY, SMNVEV (reference sequence). The CDR3 has 14 amino acids. The CDR3 region has the DNA TGTGCCAGCAGTTTCATGGGGGCGGGAGAGACCCAGTACTTC. This gives the protein CASSFMGAGETQYF.

This sequence joins TRBV5-1 and TRBJ1-4; 8 positions match TRBD1. Per the germline V gene, CDR1 is SGHRS and CDR2 is YFSETQ. The CDR3 sequence is 15 residues long. V was clipped by 1 base and J by 7 bases; unmatched bases: 6. CDR3 nucleotide sequence: TGCGCCAGCAGCTTGTCAGGGGGCCAGGGTGAAAAACTGTTTTTT. It encodes CASSLSGGQGEKLFF.

CDR3 residues: CASSLRAGLSGNTIYF. In DNA, the CDR3 is TGCGCCAGCAGCTTGCGGGCAGGTCTATCTGGAAACACCATATATTTT. The J gene is TRBJ1-3, the V gene TRBV5-1; D ambiguous. The CDR3 is 16 residues long. V was shortened by 1 base and J by 1 base, with 12 bases between the two germline ends. The germline CDR1 and CDR2 sequences are SGHRS and YFSETQ.

The chain has TRBV28 and TRBJ2-1; 8 nucleotides match TRBD2. CDR1 is MDHEN, CDR2 SYDVKM, per germline. With V trimmed by 7 bases and J by 7 bases, 15 bases remained unmatched. CDR3 length: 16 residues. The CDR3 reads CASTESLGLGRNEQFF. In DNA form, the CDR3 reads TGTGCCAGCACCGAAAGTCTGGGACTAGGGAGGAATGAGCAGTTCTTC.

The chain has TRBV28 and TRBJ1-2; TRBD1 agrees at 8 bases. This CDR3 spans 14 amino acids. The junction had 13 bases not matched to a gene; V was cut back by 8 bases and J by 8 bases. Germline V CDR1 and CDR2: MDHEN, SYDVKM. Here the CDR3 reads CASWPRQGFKGYTF. The CDR3, as DNA: TGTGCCAGCTGGCCTCGACAGGGGTTTAAGGGCTACACCTTC.

The rearrangement joins TRBV29-1 to TRBJ2-2, with no clear D. In germline, CDR1 is SQVTM, CDR2 ANQGSEA. Trimming cost V 3 bases and J 2 bases, with 10 bases left between them. The CDR3 runs 14 residues. The CDR3 spells CSVERLDNTGELFF. The CDR3 DNA reads TGCAGCGTTGAGCGCCTAGACAACACCGGGGAGCTGTTTTTT.

The chain has TRBV25-1 and TRBJ1-1; perhaps TRBD1 as D (5 bases). This CDR3 spans 14 amino acids. Trimming removed 6 bases at V and 6 bases at J, with 17 bases between. Germline V gives CDR1 MGHDK, CDR2 SYGVNS. This CDR3 is CASSFRSWGPEAFF. Here the CDR3 DNA reads TGTGCCAGCAGCTTCCGAAGTTGGGGCCCTGAAGCTTTCTTT.

A word on this clone: This sample includes further DNA sequences coding for the same CDR3. This rearrangement joins TRBV9 to TRBJ1-1; no reliable D call. The CDR3 is made up of 13 amino acids. V dropped 0 bases and J dropped 5 bases, with 8 bases sitting between them. Germline loops: CDR1 SGDLS, CDR2 YYNGEE. The CDR3 DNA reads as TGTGCCAGCAGCGTAGGGACGGCGACTGAAGCTTTCTTT. Translation: CASSVGTATEAFF. Filled out from reference TRBV9 and TRBJ1-1, the complete variable domain reads DSGVTQTPKHLITATGQRVTLRCSPRSGDLSVYWYQQSLDQGLQFLIQYYNGEERAKGNILERFSAQQFPDLHSELNLSSLELGDSALYFCASSVGTATEAFFGQGTRLTVV.

This rearrangement joins TRBV27 to TRBJ1-2; no definite D call. Trimming pared 5 bases from V and 0 bases from J, leaving 13 bases between. The CDR3 runs 15 residues. Germline V gene sequence: CDR1 MNHEY, CDR2 SMNVEV (reference sequence). Written as DNA, the CDR3 is TGTGCCAGCAGTCTCGGACCAAACACTAACTATGGCTACACCTTC. Its protein product is CASSLGPNTNYGYTF.

This chain joins TRBV27 and TRBJ1-1; D perhaps matches TRBD1 (5 bases). This CDR3 contains 13 residues. V was cut by 2 bases and J by 11 bases, with 15 bases left in between. CDR1 MNHEY and CDR2 SMNVEV come from the germline V gene (reference sequence). The CDR3 nucleotides read TGTGCCAGCAGTTTACGACAGTCCCCTGTGGCTTTCTTT. Its protein product is CASSLRQSPVAFF.

In its sample, this clone was seen a few times. V usage is TRBV5-4 and J usage is TRBJ1-4; no definite D call. Per germline, CDR1 SGHNT and CDR2 YYREEE (reference sequence). V dropped 4 bases and J dropped 3 bases, with 10 bases sitting between them. The CDR3 runs 14 residues. CDR3 in amino acids: CASSTTAANEKLFF. As DNA, the CDR3 is TGTGCCAGCAGCACCACTGCGGCTAATGAAAAACTGTTTTTT.

This clone was seen only a few times. The rearrangement uses TRBV19 and TRBJ1-1, with D uncertain. Per the germline V gene, CDR1 is LNHDA and CDR2 is SQIVND (reference sequence). V lost 1 base, J lost 5 bases, and 11 bases lay in between. The CDR3 is 14 residues long. The CDR3 DNA reads as TGTGCCAGTAGTATAGTCAAGTGGGCGACTGAAGCTTTCTTT. Residues: CASSIVKWATEAFF.

For this clone: Other DNA sequences from this sample encode an identical CDR3 as well. The J gene is TRBJ2-7, the V gene TRBV9; 7 nucleotides align to TRBD2. Germline assignment: CDR1 SGDLS and CDR2 YYNGEE. The junction had 0 bases not matched to a gene; V was cut back by 0 bases and J by 0 bases. The length of the CDR3 is 14 residues. The CDR3 DNA sequence: TGTGCCAGCAGCGTAGCTAGCGGCTCCTACGAGCAGTACTTC. Translating it yields CASSVASGSYEQYF.